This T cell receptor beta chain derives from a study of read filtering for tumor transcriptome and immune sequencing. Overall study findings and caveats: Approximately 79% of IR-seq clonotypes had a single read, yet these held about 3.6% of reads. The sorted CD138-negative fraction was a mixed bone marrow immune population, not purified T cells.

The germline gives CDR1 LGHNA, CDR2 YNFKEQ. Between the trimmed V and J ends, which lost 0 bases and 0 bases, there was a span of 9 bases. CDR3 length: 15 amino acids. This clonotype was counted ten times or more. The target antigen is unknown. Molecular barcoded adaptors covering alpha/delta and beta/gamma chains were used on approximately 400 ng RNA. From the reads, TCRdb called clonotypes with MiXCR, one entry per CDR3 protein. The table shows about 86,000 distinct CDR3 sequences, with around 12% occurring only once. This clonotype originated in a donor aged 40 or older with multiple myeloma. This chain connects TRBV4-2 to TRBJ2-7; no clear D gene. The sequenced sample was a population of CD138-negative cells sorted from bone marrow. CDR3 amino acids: CASSQEAAGSYEQYF. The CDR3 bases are TGTGCCAGCAGCCAAGAGGCGGCAGGCTCCTACGAGCAGTACTTC.